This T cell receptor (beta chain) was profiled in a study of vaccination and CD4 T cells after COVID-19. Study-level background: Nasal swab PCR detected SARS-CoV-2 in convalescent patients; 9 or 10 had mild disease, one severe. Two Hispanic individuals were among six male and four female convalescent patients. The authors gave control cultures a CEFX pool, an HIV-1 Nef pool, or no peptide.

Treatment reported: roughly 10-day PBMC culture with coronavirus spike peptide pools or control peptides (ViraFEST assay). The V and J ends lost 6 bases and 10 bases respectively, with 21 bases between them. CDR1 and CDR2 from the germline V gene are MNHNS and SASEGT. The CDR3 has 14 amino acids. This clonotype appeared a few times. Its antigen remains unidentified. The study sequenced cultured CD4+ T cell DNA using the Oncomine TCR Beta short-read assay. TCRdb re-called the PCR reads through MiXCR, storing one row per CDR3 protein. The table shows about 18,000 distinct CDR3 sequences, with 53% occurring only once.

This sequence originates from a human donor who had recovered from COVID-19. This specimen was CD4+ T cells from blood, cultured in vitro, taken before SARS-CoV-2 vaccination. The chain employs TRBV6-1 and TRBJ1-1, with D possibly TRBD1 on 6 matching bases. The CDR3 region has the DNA TGTGCCAGCAGGAGAGGTTGGGGGGCGCTGGGAGCTTTCTTT. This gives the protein CASRRGWGALGAFF.